This T cell receptor (beta chain) was recovered during a study of graft-versus-host responses after intestinal transplantation. About the research overall: Each transplant was multivisceral, liver-intestinal, or isolated intestinal. Whole-study results and caveats: In recipient marrow, GvH clones were found, and some appeared first in ileum or blood.

This clone rates as medium-sized (0.01 to 0.1%). The plating included about 200,000 irradiated, violet-dye-labeled stimulator cells together with about 200,000 CFSE-labeled responder cells. Researchers sorted proliferating CFSE-low CD3+CD4+ and CD3+CD8+ responders once the reaction had finished. This CDR3 contains 13 residues. Germline CDR1 reads SGHRS; CDR2 reads YFSETQ. Trimming left V 1 base short and J 3 bases short, with 8 bases between. Libraries were prepared by immunoSEQ multiplex PCR; TCRdb keeps only in-frame clonotypes and omits some of them. The sample records about 9,500 clones, 25% to 30% being singletons.

The chain has TRBV5-1 and TRBJ2-7; D gene ambiguous. The sequencing here drew on alloreactive CD4+ T cells from a mixed lymphocyte reaction culture, taken before intestinal transplant. Subset denoted: CFSE-low proliferating T cells sorted from approximately six-day pre-transplant mixed lymphocyte reaction (GvH or HvG direction). The clonotype originates from a human patient who received an intestinal transplant. CDR3 DNA: TGCGCCAGCAGCTTGTACAACAACTACGAGCAGTACTTC. Protein product: CASSLYNNYEQYF.